The present T cell receptor (beta chain) was sequenced within a study of OX40 agonist ivuxolimab in advanced cancers. Whole-study results and caveats: The study observed clonal expansion of CD4+ and CD8+ blood T cells by week 6 at 0.1 to 3.0 mg/kg.

TCRdb's table, derived via immunoSEQ multiplex PCR, lists solely in-frame clones and lacks some. The data hold 95,000 to 110,000 clones, with 91% observed a single time. To note about this clone: Its antigen is undetermined.

Patients were ruled out by autoimmune disease history or systemic immunosuppression. V lost 4 bases and J 2 bases, leaving 10 bases between the germline ends. The CDR3 has 13 residues. Germline CDR1 SGHRS, CDR2 YFSETQ. The clonotype originates from an adult with an advanced solid tumor such as melanoma, head and neck, liver or kidney cancer. V usage is TRBV5-1 and J usage is TRBJ2-7; D might be TRBD2 (6 bases). The sequencing used CD4+ or CD8+ T cells sorted from blood, collected in a trial of the OX40 agonist ivuxolimab. CDR3 protein: CASSPGEAYEQYF. The CDR3 DNA reads TGCGCCAGCAGCCCCGGGGAGGCCTACGAGCAGTACTTC.